These 24 T cell receptor beta chains were sequenced from one sample in a study of T-cell reconstitution after alpha-beta-depleted transplantation in children. Unique molecular identifiers tagged the TCRbeta library. TCRdb processed the PCR reads anew with MiXCR; each CDR3 protein has one entry. There are under 50,000 distinct CDR3 sequences in the sample; 50% to 55% occur only once, and approximately 38% lies in the top ten. The material was peripheral blood, obtained before TCRalphabeta/CD19-depleted stem cell transplant. The source of these receptors is a boy in the first two years of life with SCID, due to receive a stem cell transplant.

This CDR3 is CASSRRDVYNEQFF. The CDR3 DNA follows: TGCGCCAGCAGCCGCCGGGACGTCTACAATGAGCAGTTCTTC. This chain connects TRBV4-1 to TRBJ2-1; the D call may be TRBD1 or TRBD2 (5 bases each). CDR1 and CDR2 (germline): MGHRA, YSYEKL. This CDR3 is built from 14 residues. Between the trimmed V and J ends, which lost 4 bases and 3 bases, there was a span of 10 bases.

The chain combines TRBV25-1 with TRBJ2-3, with D perhaps given as TRBD1 or TRBD2 (5 bases each). CDR3 length: 13 amino acids. Trimming removed 9 bases from V and 4 bases from J, with 14 bases in between. Germline V gene sequence: CDR1 MGHDK, CDR2 SYGVNS. The CDR3 region has the DNA TGTGCCAGTAGCCGTGGGGGACCAGATACGCAGTATTTT. This sequence encodes CASSRGGPDTQYF.

V is TRBV7-8 and J is TRBJ2-7, with TRBD1 as a possible D gene (6 bases). Germline values: CDR1 SGHVS, CDR2 FQNEAQ. CDR3 length: 16 residues. V lost 1 base and J 6 bases, leaving 19 bases between the germline ends. This chain's CDR3 is CASSLGVMDSPLEQYF. The CDR3 DNA sequence: TGTGCCAGCAGCTTAGGGGTCATGGACAGCCCCCTCGAGCAGTACTTC.

The chain combines TRBV6-1 with TRBJ2-1; 12 positions match TRBD2. V trimming: 4 bases; J trimming: 3 bases; junction bases outside the gene matches: 1. This CDR3 contains 15 residues. Germline V CDR1 and CDR2: MNHNS, SASEGT. CDR3 DNA: TGTGCCAGCAGTGGGACTAGCGGGGACTACAATGAGCAGTTCTTC. This codes for CASSGTSGDYNEQFF.

The chain has TRBV4-2 and TRBJ1-4, with D unclear. The CDR3 contains 15 residues. Germline assignment: CDR1 LGHNA and CDR2 YNFKEQ. Deletions cut 0 bases from V and 4 bases from J, with 9 bases between. The CDR3 nucleotides read TGTGCCAGCAGCCAAGATTGGCGTCATAATGAAAAACTGTTTTTT. It encodes CASSQDWRHNEKLFF.

This clonotype was seen more than once but under ten times. CDR3 region: CSARAFERVTDTQYF. In DNA, the CDR3 is TGCAGTGCTAGAGCCTTCGAGCGGGTAACAGATACGCAGTATTTT. The chain uses TRBV20-1 and TRBJ2-3; maybe TRBD2 (6 bases). Germline V lookup: CDR1 DFQATT, CDR2 SNEGSKA (reference sequence). Trimming took 1 base from V and 3 from J, leaving 14 bases between them. This CDR3 has 15 residues.

This chain connects TRBV12-3 or TRBV12-4 to TRBJ2-2, with D tentatively TRBD1 (6 bases). The CDR3 consists of 14 residues. Trimming took 6 bases from V and 4 from J, leaving 12 bases between them. CDR3 sequence: CASRGAGSTGELFF. For the CDR3, the DNA is TGTGCCAGCAGGGGGGCAGGGAGCACCGGGGAGCTGTTTTTT.

V usage is TRBV20-1 and J usage is TRBJ1-2; D possibly corresponds to TRBD1 (6 bases). V was clipped by 1 base and J by 4 bases, with 16 bases between them. CDR1 and CDR2 (germline): DFQATT, SNEGSKA (reference sequence). This CDR3 region has 15 residues. DNA for the CDR3: TGCAGTGCTAGAGCCTCAGGACAGACATCCTATGGCTACACCTTC. It yields the protein CSARASGQTSYGYTF.

V gene TRBV20-1 combines with J gene TRBJ2-3; no reliable D call. The CDR3 runs to 16 residues. CDR1 DFQATT and CDR2 SNEGSKA come from the germline V gene (reference sequence). Trimming removed 0 bases from V and 2 bases from J, with 15 bases in between. The DNA for the CDR3 is TGCAGTGCTAGAGATGGTAGCACCCTCTACACAGATACGCAGTATTTT. Protein sequence: CSARDGSTLYTDTQYF.

This clonotype was detected only a few times. The chain recombines TRBV6-1 with TRBJ2-5, with 8 bases aligning to TRBD1. The CDR3 has 15 residues. The trim removed 4 bases at V and 4 bases at J, leaving 8 bases unmatched. CDR1 and CDR2 (germline): MNHNS, SASEGT. The CDR3 sequence: CASSGRDRIIETQYF. The CDR3 DNA sequence: TGTGCCAGCAGTGGCCGGGACAGGATTATAGAGACCCAGTACTTC.

The chain is built from TRBV20-1 and TRBJ2-7; D not certain. Looked up from germline, CDR1 is DFQATT and CDR2 is SNEGSKA (reference sequence). The CDR3 runs to 11 residues. V lost 6 bases to trimming and J lost 2 bases, with 8 bases between them. CDR3 nucleotide sequence: TGCAGTGCCCAAACCACCTACGAGCAGTACTTC. It codes for CSAQTTYEQYF.

The V gene is TRBV5-1, the J gene TRBJ2-3; the D gene could be TRBD1 or TRBD2 (5 bases each). This CDR3 region has 15 residues. CDR1 SGHRS and CDR2 YFSETQ come from the germline V gene. V shed 0 bases and J shed 2 bases, with 10 bases lying between them. The CDR3 DNA sequence: TGCGCCAGCAGCTTGGGTCGGGGCAACACAGATACGCAGTATTTT. It codes for CASSLGRGNTDTQYF.

The J gene is TRBJ2-2, the V gene TRBV6-4; D remains unclear. From germline, CDR1 is MRHNA and CDR2 SNTAGT. This CDR3 has 14 amino acids. Trimming cost V 0 bases and J 5 bases, with 7 bases left between them. CDR3 residues: CASSDSRETGELFF. The DNA for the CDR3 is TGTGCCAGCAGTGACTCAAGAGAGACCGGGGAGCTGTTTTTT.

The chain joins TRBV7-8 to TRBJ2-5; D might be TRBD1 or TRBD2, each matching 5 bases. V was clipped by 10 bases and J by 4 bases, with 10 bases between them. Germline V gene data show CDR1 as SGHVS and CDR2 as FQNEAQ. The CDR3 runs 11 residues. CDR3 bases: TGTGCCATCGGGGCCACAGAGACCCAGTACTTC. The encoded protein is CAIGATETQYF.

The chain couples TRBV5-1 to TRBJ1-2; tentatively, D is TRBD1 (6 bases). In germline, CDR1 is SGHRS, CDR2 YFSETQ. The CDR3 length is 14 residues. Trimming took off 2 bases at V and 4 bases at J, with 12 bases between the two ends. The CDR3 sequence: CASSLTGTSYGYTF. CDR3 coding DNA: TGCGCCAGCAGCTTAACCGGGACAAGCTATGGCTACACCTTC.

The CDR3 nucleotides are TGCGCCAGCGCACTCGCGTTAGGGTCTGGAAACACCATATATTTT. It encodes CASALALGSGNTIYF. The chain has TRBV5-1 and TRBJ1-3; D uncertain. CDR3 length: 15 residues. Germline V gene data show CDR1 as SGHRS and CDR2 as YFSETQ. V shed 7 bases and J shed 1 base, with 15 bases lying between them.

This clonotype was detected only a few times. DNA for the CDR3: TGTGCCAGCAGTTATGCAGGGTACTCCTACAATGAGCAGTTCTTC. Translation gives CASSYAGYSYNEQFF. The J gene is TRBJ2-1, the V gene TRBV6-5; a weak D match, TRBD1 (5 bases). The CDR3 is 15 amino acids. V was shortened by 3 bases and J by 0 bases, with 9 bases between the two germline ends. Germline CDR1 is MNHEY and CDR2 is SVGAGI.

This clonotype was counted between two and nine times. The chain uses TRBV5-1 and TRBJ2-1; D is uncertain. Between the trimmed V and J ends, which lost 6 bases and 4 bases, there was a span of 8 bases. Germline loops: CDR1 SGHRS, CDR2 YFSETQ. This CDR3 comprises 12 residues. The CDR3 spells CASKRLYNEQFF. The CDR3 nucleotides are TGCGCCAGCAAACGTCTTTACAATGAGCAGTTCTTC.

The genes are TRBV6-5 and TRBJ1-4; perhaps TRBD1 as D (6 bases). V was clipped by 2 bases and J by 3 bases, with 13 bases between them. Germline values: CDR1 MNHEY, CDR2 SVGAGI. This CDR3 has 16 residues. The CDR3 here is CASSYDFRTANEKLFF. CDR3 coding DNA: TGTGCCAGCAGTTACGATTTTCGGACAGCTAATGAAAAACTGTTTTTT.

This chain connects TRBV6-1 to TRBJ2-7; D is ambiguous. The germline V gene encodes CDR1 MNHNS and CDR2 SASEGT. Trimming pared 2 bases from V and 4 bases from J, leaving 6 bases between. There are 12 residues in the CDR3. The DNA for the CDR3 is TGTGCCAGCAGTGAACCCGGATACGAGCAGTACTTC. This gives the protein CASSEPGYEQYF.

V and J are TRBV20-1 and TRBJ2-7; TRBD2 agrees at 11 bases. The germline V gene has CDR1 DFQATT and CDR2 SNEGSKA (reference sequence). The CDR3 length is 14 residues. V lost 0 bases to trimming and J lost 5 bases; unmatched junction nucleotides: 3. CDR3 residues: CSARDSGGAHEQYF. For the CDR3, the DNA is TGCAGTGCTAGAGATAGCGGGGGGGCCCACGAGCAGTACTTC.

This clonotype was counted a few times. The rearrangement uses TRBV6-1 and TRBJ1-2, with 9 bases matching TRBD1. The CDR3 is 16 amino acids. Germline values: CDR1 MNHNS, CDR2 SASEGT. Trimming cost V 6 bases and J 4 bases; bases outside gene matches: 12. DNA for the CDR3: TGTGCCAGCAGCCCGCAAACCGGGACAGGGTTCTATGGCTACACCTTC. Protein sequence: CASSPQTGTGFYGYTF.

This clonotype was seen just once. The gene calls are TRBV10-3 and TRBJ2-5; D is possibly TRBD1 (5 bases). The CDR3 extends over 12 amino acids. V shed 6 bases and J shed 2 bases, with 7 bases lying between them. In germline, CDR1 is ENHRY, CDR2 SYGVKD. CDR3 region: CAIRGLQETQYF. The CDR3 bases are TGTGCCATCAGGGGGCTGCAAGAGACCCAGTACTTC.

Here the CDR3 DNA reads TGCGCCAGCGCCGGGACCAACTATGGCTACACCTTC. This gives the protein CASAGTNYGYTF. V is TRBV5-1 and J is TRBJ1-2, with D perhaps matching TRBD1 (5 bases). V gave up 7 bases and J gave up 2 bases, with 9 bases separating them. Per the germline V gene, CDR1 is SGHRS and CDR2 is YFSETQ. The CDR3 loop spans 12 amino acids.